This T cell receptor (beta chain) was profiled in a study of blood T cell repertoires in COVID-19. Study summary: Whether acute or convalescent, the COVID-19 samples came from the United States, Italy and Spain. The cDNA or gDNA used as material had been derived from T cells, B-cell-depleted T cells, or PBMCs.

This CDR3 spans 13 amino acids. Germline CDR1 and CDR2: SGHTA and FQGNSA. V was cut by 4 bases and J by 5 bases, with 11 bases left in between. Methods used by the authors: Counts of nucleated cells, estimated from reference gene primer amplification, were obtained. Sequenced by immunoSEQ multiplex PCR; TCRdb stores in-frame clones only, minus some. V and J calls and clone size are those listed in that table; D and trimming were worked out from the DNA. The sample lists roughly 250,000 clones; around four fifths were seen once. The receptor was isolated from a woman aged 35 to 49 with active or convalescent COVID-19. This chain joins TRBV7-2 and TRBJ1-1; a possible D gene is TRBD1 (5 bases). Sequenced material: peripheral blood. In DNA form, the CDR3 reads TGTGCCAGCAGCTCAGGGCTTACGACTGAAGCTTTCTTT. This translates into CASSSGLTTEAFF.